The sequence of this T cell receptor beta chain was determined in a study of T cell changes during pregnancy in multiple sclerosis. The count of this clone is one. Assay used: immunoSEQ multiplex PCR; TCRdb lists only in-frame clones, some missing. This sample has more than 85,000 clones, with just over 90% found just once. Specimen: peripheral blood, collected in the third trimester of pregnancy. This clonotype was sampled from a female donor in good health, enrolled as a control in a pregnancy study.

The CDR3 protein is CASKRQGGQTEAFF. CDR3 sequence (DNA): TGTGCCAGCAAGAGACAGGGAGGACAAACTGAAGCTTTCTTT. V and J are TRBV6-5 and TRBJ1-1, with TRBD1 matching 7 bases. The CDR3 sequence is 14 residues long. V shed 7 bases and J 5 bases; nucleotides not matched to a gene: 10. Germline lookup yields CDR1 MNHEY and CDR2 SVGAGI.